One T cell receptor beta chain is described in this entry. The antigen is undetermined. This sample is part of a study of T-cell memory formation after mild COVID-19. Study as a whole: Largely, TCR clusters stayed within a single donor.

TCRdb independently ran MiXCR on the 5' RACE reads; one entry per CDR3 protein. Of tens of thousands of distinct CDR3 sequences listed, about 23% are singletons. Deletions cut 4 bases from V and 2 bases from J, with 9 bases between. The germline V gene encodes CDR1 MNHNY and CDR2 SVGAGI (reference sequence). The CDR3 runs 14 residues. The study's findings and limits: Some responding clones appeared in pre-infection memory, suggesting cross-reactive memory joined. Later expanders leaned CD4+, whereas day 15 to 85 contracting clones were balanced CD4/CD8. Contracting CD8+ clones were enriched in EMRA, CD4+ mainly in CM and EM.

The V gene is TRBV6-6, the J gene TRBJ1-5; D gene ambiguous. Sequenced sample: PBMCs or a T cell subset sorted from them (not recorded which). The receptor was derived from a man between 18 and 35 years old who had mild COVID-19 (a few samples of this study predate the infection). Cell type and time point are not known. CDR3 residues: CASSWVGGNQPQHF. The CDR3 nucleotides are TGTGCCAGCAGTTGGGTGGGAGGCAATCAGCCCCAGCATTTT.